These T cell receptor beta chains were read from a single sample in a study of T-cell reconstitution after alpha-beta-depleted transplantation in children. Each CDR3 protein is one row after TCRdb ran MiXCR on the PCR reads. The repertoire holds approximately 500,000 distinct CDR3 sequences, with over 9.5% as singletons. Sequences were derived from PBMCs, sampled before TCRalphabeta/CD19-depleted stem cell transplant. The origin of the receptors is a child aged 2 to 10 with inherited bone marrow failure, due to receive a stem cell transplant. The CDR3 runs from the conserved cysteine through the conserved F or W. A D gene is named only where the DNA matches it firmly. For some rows the clone size is stated as once, few or many, or as a class when expanded; others skip it.

abundance	v_gene	d_gene	j_gene	CDR3nt	CDR3aa
many	TRBV4-3	.	TRBJ1-2	TGCGCCAGCAGCCAAGTAGGCCAGGGAGATAACTATGGCTACACCTTC	CASSQVGQGDNYGYTF
many	TRBV18	TRBD1	TRBJ2-3	TGTGCCAGCCAGAGACAGGGGGCGACAGATACGCAGTATTTT	CASQRQGATDTQYF
.	TRBV19	TRBD2	TRBJ2-1	TGTGCCAGTAGTATCACCCTAGCGGTGTACAATGAGCAGTTCTTC	CASSITLAVYNEQFF
many	TRBV6-1	TRBD2	TRBJ2-5	TGTGCCAGCAGCCTGACTAGCGGTTTCCAAGAGACCCAGTACTTC	CASSLTSGFQETQYF
many	TRBV28	.	TRBJ2-7	TGTGCCAGCAGTTTCGGAGGATTCCAGCTGGACGAGCAGTACTTC	CASSFGGFQLDEQYF
many	TRBV7-2	.	TRBJ2-7	TGTGCCAGCAGCATTAGGGGGACGGACAGACAGTACTTC	CASSIRGTDRQYF
many	TRBV27	.	TRBJ1-1	TGTGCCAGCATTTGGGCGGGGGGAGCTTTCTTT	CASIWAGGAFF
many	TRBV10-3	.	TRBJ2-3	TGTGCCATCAGTGAAGAACACGGGAGCACAGATACGCAGTATTTT	CAISEEHGSTDTQYF
many	TRBV27	.	TRBJ2-7	TGTGCCAGCAGTCCCGGAGACAGACAATACGAGCAGTACTTC	CASSPGDRQYEQYF
.	TRBV6-5	.	TRBJ2-2	TGTGCCAGCAGTTACTCGACGACGGGCGTCGGGGAGCTGTTTTTT	CASSYSTTGVGELFF
many	TRBV27	.	TRBJ1-2	TGTGCCAGCAGTTTACAGGGATCGGGTGGCTACACCTTC	CASSLQGSGGYTF
.	TRBV5-1	.	TRBJ2-7	TGCGCCAGCAGCTTGTATGCGGCCTACGAGCAGTACTTC	CASSLYAAYEQYF
.	TRBV20-1	TRBD2	TRBJ2-1	TGCAGTGCTAGCGGACTAGCGCTGTACAATGAGCAGTTCTTC	CSASGLALYNEQFF
many	TRBV29-1	.	TRBJ2-7	TGCAGCGTTGTGTCCGGATCCCTCTCCTACGAGCAGTACTTC	CSVVSGSLSYEQYF
many	TRBV5-1	TRBD1	TRBJ2-1	TGCGCCAGCAGCTGGCCCGGGACAGGATCAGTTTACAATGAGCAGTTCTTC	CASSWPGTGSVYNEQFF
.	TRBV19	TRBD2	TRBJ2-1	TGTGCCAGTAGTGGGGGACTAGCGGGGGTTTTCGATGAGCAGTTCTTC	CASSGGLAGVFDEQFF
many	TRBV18	TRBD1	TRBJ1-1	TGTGCCAGCTCACCCAGGGGGCTCCTGAACACTGAAGCTTTCTTT	CASSPRGLLNTEAFF